These 18 T cell receptor beta chains originate from one sample sequenced in a study of blood T cell repertoires in COVID-19. Produced via immunoSEQ multiplex PCR; TCRdb's table is partial and in-frame only. The sample holds about 260,000 clones, 75% to 90% seen once. What was sequenced was peripheral blood. The receptors were sampled from a woman between 40 and 50 years old who had recovered from COVID-19.

The rearrangement links TRBV5-4 to TRBJ2-5, with TRBD1 matching 7 bases. The CDR3 has 14 residues. J gave up 5 bases and V 2 bases, and 6 bases lay outside the gene matches. Germline V gene data show CDR1 as SGHNT and CDR2 as YYREEE (reference sequence). The CDR3 sequence: CASSFSTGLETQYF. Written as DNA, the CDR3 is TGTGCCAGCAGCTTTTCGACAGGGCTGGAGACCCAGTACTTC.

The gene calls are TRBV21-1 and TRBJ1-2. TRBV21-1 is deemed a pseudogene. The CDR3 extends over 14 amino acids. The CDR3 nucleotides are TGTGCCAGCAGCGCTAGTGGGAGAAACTATGGCTACACCTTC. This sequence encodes CASSASGRNYGYTF.

In DNA form, the CDR3 reads TGTGCCAGCAGCTTGTCGCGGGGGATCCCCTATGGCTACACCTTC. It yields the protein CASSLSRGIPYGYTF. This rearrangement joins TRBV5-4 to TRBJ1-2, with a weak D call TRBD1 (5 bases). This CDR3 comprises 15 residues. Germline V CDR1 and CDR2: SGHNT, YYREEE (reference sequence). The V and J ends lost 1 base and 4 bases respectively, with 14 bases between them. The entire variable domain, with the rest obtained from reference TRBV5-4 and TRBJ1-2, is as follows: ETGVTQSPTHLIKTRGQQVTLRCSSQSGHNTVSWYQQALGQGPQFIFQYYREEENGRGNFPPRFSGLQFPNYSSELNVNALELDDSALYLCASSLSRGIPYGYTFGSGTRLTVV.

Comment on this clone: The same CDR3 arises from other DNA sequences in this sample as well. This chain joins TRBV9 and TRBJ2-5, with 10 bases aligning to TRBD1. With V trimmed by 4 bases and J by 1 base, 1 base remained unmatched. The CDR3 is made up of 14 amino acids. Germline V gene sequence: CDR1 SGDLS, CDR2 YYNGEE. The CDR3, as DNA: TGTGCCAGCAGCCGGGACAGGGGCCAAGAGACCCAGTACTTC. Translated, it gives CASSRDRGQETQYF.

The rearrangement joins TRBV6-5 to TRBJ2-7; a possible D gene is TRBD1 (6 bases). Deletions cut 4 bases from V and 2 bases from J, with 15 bases between. Germline V gene sequence: CDR1 MNHEY, CDR2 SVGAGI. The length of the CDR3 is 15 residues. The CDR3 reads CASSFRDTKAYEQYF. DNA of the CDR3: TGTGCCAGCAGTTTCCGGGACACGAAAGCCTACGAGCAGTACTTC.

This chain connects TRBV12-5 to TRBJ2-2, with 8 positions matching TRBD2. The J segment lost 0 bases and the V segment lost 7 bases, leaving 28 bases of the junction unmatched. The CDR3 sequence is 23 residues long. The germline CDR1 and CDR2 sequences are LGHNT and FRNRAP. CDR3 sequence (DNA): TGTGCTAGTGCCCTCTCAACCCGGGGGGGCATCATAGGGCCAGAAACGAACACCGGGGAGCTGTTTTTT. Its protein product is CASALSTRGGIIGPETNTGELFF.

This clone was found once. This chain joins TRBV6-2 or TRBV6-3 and TRBJ1-6, with 9 bases fitting TRBD1. The length of the CDR3 is 15 residues. V was pared by 6 bases and J by 11 bases, with 11 bases of the junction left unmatched. Germline V gene lookup returns CDR1 MNHEY and CDR2 SVGEGT. DNA of the CDR3: TGTGCCAGCAGCCTACCGAGACAGGGGGTCCCACCCCTCCACTTT. Its protein product is CASSLPRQGVPPLHF.

The chain links TRBV11-2 to TRBJ1-2, with D perhaps matching TRBD1 (5 bases). This CDR3 is built from 14 residues. The germline gives CDR1 SGHAT, CDR2 FQNNGV. V was cut by 1 base and J by 3 bases, with 9 bases left in between. The CDR3 region has the DNA TGTGCCAGCAGCTTAGTGGCGGGGGACTATGGCTACACCTTC. This translates into CASSLVAGDYGYTF.

This chain joins TRBV19 and TRBJ1-3; perhaps TRBD1 as D (6 bases). Between the trimmed V and J ends, which lost 6 bases and 0 bases, there was a span of 18 bases. The CDR3 spans 17 residues. CDR1 LNHDA and CDR2 SQIVND come from the germline V gene (reference sequence). The CDR3 reads CASSRHRALLSGNTIYF. Here the CDR3 DNA reads TGTGCCAGTAGCCGTCACAGGGCCCTACTCTCTGGAAACACCATATATTTT.

The J gene is TRBJ1-4, the V gene TRBV19, with 8 bases identical to TRBD1. This CDR3 is built from 14 residues. CDR1 is LNHDA and CDR2 is SQIVND in the germline V gene (reference sequence). With V trimmed by 5 bases and J by 7 bases, 6 bases remained unmatched. CDR3 nucleotides: TGTGCCAGTAGTCAGGACAGGGTCAGTGAAAAACTGTTTTTT. The encoded protein is CASSQDRVSEKLFF.

The V gene is TRBV5-8, the J gene TRBJ1-2, with 7 bases fitting TRBD1. Looked up from germline, CDR1 is SGHTS and CDR2 is YDEGEE. The CDR3 has 14 residues. J gave up 5 bases and V 0 bases, and 4 bases lay outside the gene matches. The CDR3 reads CASSLEGGGYGYTF. The CDR3 DNA reads TGTGCCAGCAGCTTGGAAGGGGGCGGGTATGGCTACACCTTC.

The chain uses TRBV5-1 and TRBJ1-3; 7 bases match TRBD1. Germline V CDR1 and CDR2: SGHRS, YFSETQ. The CDR3 loop spans 13 amino acids. After removal of 4 bases from V and 6 bases from J, the junction contained 4 bases not matched to a gene. The DNA for the CDR3 is TGCGCCAGCAGCACCGACAGGGCAAACACCATATATTTT. Translation: CASSTDRANTIYF.

The gene calls are TRBV5-1 and TRBJ1-5, with 10 bases matching TRBD1. V lost 4 bases to trimming and J lost 2 bases; unmatched junction nucleotides: 6. This CDR3 comprises 16 residues. CDR1 and CDR2 from the germline V gene are SGHRS and YFSETQ. The DNA for the CDR3 is TGCGCCAGCAGCGAAACCGGGACAGGGGGCAATCAGCCCCAGCATTTT. This encodes CASSETGTGGNQPQHF.

The chain couples TRBV10-3 to TRBJ2-1; TRBD1 matches 8 bases. This CDR3 is built from 15 residues. The germline V gene encodes CDR1 ENHRY and CDR2 SYGVKD. V shed 3 bases and J 6 bases; nucleotides not matched to a gene: 7. CDR3 sequence (DNA): TGTGCCATCAGTGACCCAGGAACAGGGGGCAATGAGCAGTTCTTC. This gives the protein CAISDPGTGGNEQFF.

On this clone: The identical CDR3 is also encoded by other nucleotide sequences in the sample. This rearrangement joins TRBV5-1 to TRBJ2-5, with D possibly being TRBD1 (6 bases). V shed 0 bases and J shed 3 bases, with 6 bases lying between them. Germline CDR1 is SGHRS and CDR2 is YFSETQ. There are 13 residues in the CDR3. Written as DNA, the CDR3 is TGCGCCAGCAGCTTGGAGGGGGAAGAGACCCAGTACTTC. It yields the protein CASSLEGEETQYF.

V usage is TRBV5-1 and J usage is TRBJ2-7; D may be TRBD2 (7 bases). The CDR3 has 17 amino acids. Per germline, CDR1 SGHRS and CDR2 YFSETQ. The V end lost 0 bases, the J end lost 0 bases, and 16 bases lay between the germline ends. This chain's CDR3 is CASSLGRGRDSSYEQYF. In nucleotides, the CDR3 is TGCGCCAGCAGCTTGGGGAGGGGGAGGGATTCCTCCTACGAGCAGTACTTC. Complete variable domain (other parts from reference TRBV5-1 and TRBJ2-7): KAGVTQTPRYLIKTRGQQVTLSCSPISGHRSVSWYQQTPGQGLQFLFEYFSETQRNKGNFPGRFSGRQFSNSRSEMNVSTLELGDSALYLCASSLGRGRDSSYEQYFGPGTRLTVT.

The chain recombines TRBV6-5 with TRBJ2-7, with 8 bases lining up with TRBD1. The V and J ends lost 6 bases and 2 bases, in that order; junction bases with no gene match: 9. Germline assignment: CDR1 MNHEY and CDR2 SVGAGI. The CDR3 spans 15 residues. This chain's CDR3 is CASRPGTGHTYEQYF. The CDR3 DNA follows: TGTGCCAGCAGACCCGGGACAGGCCACACCTACGAGCAGTACTTC.

The chain employs TRBV6-5 and TRBJ1-2, with 7 bases identical to TRBD1. The CDR3 spans 13 residues. V lost 5 bases, J lost 12 bases, and 12 bases stayed unmatched. Germline V gene sequence: CDR1 MNHEY, CDR2 SVGAGI. Here the CDR3 reads CASSSTGVQVDTF. In nucleotides, the CDR3 is TGTGCCAGCAGTAGTACAGGGGTCCAAGTCGACACCTTC.